The 8 T cell receptor beta chains in this list originate from one sample, sequenced in a study of CD8+CD57+ T cells in acquired aplastic anemia. Patients sequenced had flow cytometry evidence of CD8+CD57+ cell expansion. Genomic DNA templated the TCR beta VDJ and CDR3 profiling. TCRdb re-called the reads through MiXCR, storing one row per CDR3 protein. This table has fewer than 300,000 distinct CDR3 sequences, approximately 82% appearing once. Sequenced: sorted CD4+, CD8+, or CD8+CD57+ T cells (not recorded which) from PBMCs. The source of these receptors is a human donor with aplastic anemia.

The rearrangement links TRBV7-3 to TRBJ2-7; no reliable D call. With 3 bases removed from V and 2 bases from J, the gap between germline ends came to 14 bases. CDR1 SGHTA and CDR2 FQGTGA come from the germline V gene. CDR3 length equals 15 residues. CDR3 coding DNA: TGTGCCAGCAGCTTGGTTAGTCTTGGGGCCTACGAGCAGTACTTC. Protein product: CASSLVSLGAYEQYF.

On this clonotype itself: The limits of the CDR3 on the DNA are not certain, so only TCRdb's listed CDR3 is given. The chain links TRBV9 to TRBJ2-3; TRBD2 reflects the table's D call only, with no check against the DNA. The CDR3 numbers 14 amino acids, ends counted. Germline CDR1 is SGDLS and CDR2 is YYNGEE. CDR3 sequence reads: CASTFAGGTGALYF.

To note about this clonotype: A junction end diverges from the germline sequence, so it may reflect a read error. The chain uses TRBV2 and TRBJ2-1; TRBD2 might be the D (5 bases). CDR3 length: 14 amino acids. Germline V gene sequence: CDR1 SNHLY, CDR2 FYNNEI. CDR3 nucleotides: TGCGCCAGCAGCTTAGCGACTACCTACAATGAGCAGTTCTTC. Amino acid sequence: CASSLATTYNEQFF. Full variable domain (outside the CDR3, taken from reference TRBV2 and TRBJ2-1): EPEVTQTPSHQVTQMGQEVILRCVPISNHLYFYWYRQILGQKVEFLVSFYNNEISEKSEIFDDQFSVERPDGSNFTLKIRSTKLEDSAMYFCASSLATTYNEQFFGPGTRLTVL.

In the case of this clonotype: Compared with germline, one end of the junction differs, possibly owing to a read error. This chain connects TRBV25-1 to TRBJ2-2, with D maybe TRBD2 (5 bases). The J call may be incorrect, as the DNA end agrees better with TRBJ2-3. Germline CDR1 is MGHDK and CDR2 is SYGVNS. This CDR3 is 14 amino acids long. DNA for the CDR3: TGTGCCAGCAGCGAATTGGCAGACACCGGGGAGCAGTATTTT. It is translated as CASSELADTGEQYF.

The V and J genes are TRBV7-2 and TRBJ1-1, with D uncertain. From germline, CDR1 is SGHTA and CDR2 FQGNSA. Trimming left V 5 bases short and J 13 bases short, with 23 bases between. There are 14 residues in the CDR3. The CDR3 loop is CASSVYGEETALFF. CDR3 DNA sequence: TGTGCCAGCAGCGTTTATGGAGAAGAGACGGCCCTTTTCTTT.

The chain couples TRBV5-8 to TRBJ1-5; D unresolved. Trimming removed 4 bases at V and 5 bases at J, with 13 bases between. This CDR3 is 14 amino acids long. Germline V gene sequence: CDR1 SGHTS, CDR2 YDEGEE. The CDR3 is CASSLQTRDQPQHF. DNA for the CDR3: TGTGCCAGCAGCCTGCAGACGAGGGATCAGCCCCAGCATTTT.

As concerns this clonotype: At one of its ends the junction is not consistent with the germline gene, which may arise from a read error. V and J are TRBV7-3 and TRBJ2-3; D is uncertain. The germline V gene has CDR1 SGHTA and CDR2 FQGTGA. The CDR3 is 14 amino acids. CDR3 DNA: TGTGCCAGTAGCCTCGCGCCCGTATCAGGTACTCAGTCTTTT. Its protein is CASSLAPVSGTQSF.

Note on this clonotype: This CDR3 fails to terminate in the conserved phenylalanine or tryptophan, so it likely reflects a read error. No DNA is shown, since the ends of the CDR3 on it are uncertain; the CDR3 is the one TCRdb lists. V gene TRBV7-8 combines with J gene TRBJ2-3; the table's TRBD1 call for D was not verified on the DNA. Both ends counted, the CDR3 spans 14 residues. Germline V CDR1 and CDR2: SGHVS, FQNEAQ. The CDR3 is CASSFQPDGTTLSY.